The entry below gives a single T cell receptor (beta chain) sequence along with its context. What it binds is not known. The data were taken from a study of shared clonotypes between healthy human individuals. Study details: Each donor contributed plates that comprised three CD4 naive, three CD4 memory, two CD8 naive and one CD8 memory. General observations from the study: The low donor count limited represented genetic and exposure-history diversity.

The CDR3 length is 16 residues. The V gene's germline CDR1 is ENHRY and CDR2 SYGVKD. Trimming took 0 bases from V and 5 from J; bases not matched to a gene: 7. The data were produced by immunoSEQ multiplex PCR, yet TCRdb's version contains in-frame clones alone and is incomplete. In the table there are 2 million to 2.5 million clones, roughly 95% of which are singletons. This chain uses TRBV10-3 with TRBJ2-7, with 10 bases aligning to TRBD1. The sequenced sample consisted of naive CD4+ T cells sorted from blood. The subset here: CD45RA+ positively selected. This receptor was identified in a man younger than 35 in good health. CDR3 loop: CAISESRDRGADEQYF. DNA for the CDR3: TGTGCCATCAGTGAGTCGAGGGACAGGGGTGCGGACGAGCAGTACTTC.